Below are 8 T cell receptor beta chains sequenced from a single sample in a study of control samples from healthy donors and cancer patients. Only in-frame clones appear in the TCRdb table, and some are missing; sequencing was by immunoSEQ multiplex PCR. The data hold 55,000 to 70,000 clones, with 90% observed a single time. Sequences were obtained from PBMCs. These TCRs come from a man aged 55-75 years with colorectal cancer.

V is TRBV12-5 and J is TRBJ2-7, with D unclear. V gave up 3 bases and J gave up 6 bases, with 12 bases separating them. This CDR3 spans 13 amino acids. CDR1 and CDR2 (germline): LGHNT, FRNRAP. The CDR3 region has the DNA TGTGCTAGTGGTTTACGGACGGTCGGCGAGCAGTACTTC. As protein: CASGLRTVGEQYF.

The V and J genes are TRBV14 and TRBJ2-2, with 12 bases matching TRBD2. This CDR3 has 18 residues. Germline V lookup: CDR1 SGHDN, CDR2 FVKESK. J gave up 6 bases and V 3 bases, and 11 bases lay outside the gene matches. CDR3 nucleotide sequence: TGTGCCAGCAGCCATGGATCGGTACTAGCGGGGGGTGCCGGGGAGCTGTTTTTT. This sequence encodes CASSHGSVLAGGAGELFF.

This CDR3 is CASSVGGPLGYGYTF. The CDR3 region has the DNA TGTGCCAGCAGCGTAGGGGGGCCCCTGGGCTATGGCTACACCTTC. The V call is TRBV9, the J call TRBJ1-2; the D gene is possibly TRBD1 (6 bases). V was cut by 0 bases and J by 4 bases, with 13 bases left in between. The CDR3 is 15 residues long. The germline V gene has CDR1 SGDLS and CDR2 YYNGEE.

The chain combines TRBV4-3 with TRBJ2-3; either TRBD1 or TRBD2 may supply D (6 bases each). CDR3 length: 16 amino acids. Germline V gene sequence: CDR1 LGHNA, CDR2 YSLEER. The ends were cut back, 3 bases at V and 2 bases at J, with 15 bases in the middle. CDR3 nucleotide sequence: TGCGCCAGCAGCCAGTCCCCGGGGGCCTACACAGATACGCAGTATTTT. Protein: CASSQSPGAYTDTQYF.

The chain joins TRBV11-1 to TRBJ1-1; 7 bases map to TRBD1. Germline assignment: CDR1 SGHAT and CDR2 FQDESV (reference sequence). This CDR3 is 14 amino acids long. J gave up 5 bases and V 5 bases, and 8 bases lay outside the gene matches. The CDR3 DNA is TGTGCCAGCAGCACCCCAGGGGGTTGGACTGAAGCTTTCTTT. As protein: CASSTPGGWTEAFF.

V gene TRBV28 combines with J gene TRBJ2-3; D perhaps matches TRBD2 (5 bases). The V end lost 2 bases, the J end lost 5 bases, and 8 bases lay between the germline ends. Germline loops: CDR1 MDHEN, CDR2 SYDVKM. The CDR3 is 13 amino acids. CDR3 protein: CASSLVTRDTQYF. CDR3 coding DNA: TGTGCCAGCAGTTTAGTAACTAGAGATACGCAGTATTTT.

The V call is TRBV9, the J call TRBJ1-3, with 7 bases lining up with TRBD1. Germline V gene lookup returns CDR1 SGDLS and CDR2 YYNGEE. This CDR3 spans 16 amino acids. J gave up 0 bases and V 0 bases, and 3 bases lay outside the gene matches. CDR3 nucleotides: TGTGCCAGCAGCGTAGGACAGGGTTACTCTGGAAACACCATATATTTT. Translating it yields CASSVGQGYSGNTIYF. Filled out from reference TRBV9 and TRBJ1-3, the complete variable domain reads DSGVTQTPKHLITATGQRVTLRCSPRSGDLSVYWYQQSLDQGLQFLIQYYNGEERAKGNILERFSAQQFPDLHSELNLSSLELGDSALYFCASSVGQGYSGNTIYFGEGSWLTVV.

J is TRBJ1-1 and V is TRBV6-5; no clear D. Germline CDR1 reads MNHEY; CDR2 reads SVGAGI. The V and J ends lost 6 bases and 6 bases respectively, with 17 bases between them. This CDR3 is 14 amino acids long. The CDR3 sequence is CASSQMIGSAEAFF. CDR3 nucleotides: TGTGCCAGCAGCCAAATGATAGGTAGCGCTGAAGCTTTCTTT.